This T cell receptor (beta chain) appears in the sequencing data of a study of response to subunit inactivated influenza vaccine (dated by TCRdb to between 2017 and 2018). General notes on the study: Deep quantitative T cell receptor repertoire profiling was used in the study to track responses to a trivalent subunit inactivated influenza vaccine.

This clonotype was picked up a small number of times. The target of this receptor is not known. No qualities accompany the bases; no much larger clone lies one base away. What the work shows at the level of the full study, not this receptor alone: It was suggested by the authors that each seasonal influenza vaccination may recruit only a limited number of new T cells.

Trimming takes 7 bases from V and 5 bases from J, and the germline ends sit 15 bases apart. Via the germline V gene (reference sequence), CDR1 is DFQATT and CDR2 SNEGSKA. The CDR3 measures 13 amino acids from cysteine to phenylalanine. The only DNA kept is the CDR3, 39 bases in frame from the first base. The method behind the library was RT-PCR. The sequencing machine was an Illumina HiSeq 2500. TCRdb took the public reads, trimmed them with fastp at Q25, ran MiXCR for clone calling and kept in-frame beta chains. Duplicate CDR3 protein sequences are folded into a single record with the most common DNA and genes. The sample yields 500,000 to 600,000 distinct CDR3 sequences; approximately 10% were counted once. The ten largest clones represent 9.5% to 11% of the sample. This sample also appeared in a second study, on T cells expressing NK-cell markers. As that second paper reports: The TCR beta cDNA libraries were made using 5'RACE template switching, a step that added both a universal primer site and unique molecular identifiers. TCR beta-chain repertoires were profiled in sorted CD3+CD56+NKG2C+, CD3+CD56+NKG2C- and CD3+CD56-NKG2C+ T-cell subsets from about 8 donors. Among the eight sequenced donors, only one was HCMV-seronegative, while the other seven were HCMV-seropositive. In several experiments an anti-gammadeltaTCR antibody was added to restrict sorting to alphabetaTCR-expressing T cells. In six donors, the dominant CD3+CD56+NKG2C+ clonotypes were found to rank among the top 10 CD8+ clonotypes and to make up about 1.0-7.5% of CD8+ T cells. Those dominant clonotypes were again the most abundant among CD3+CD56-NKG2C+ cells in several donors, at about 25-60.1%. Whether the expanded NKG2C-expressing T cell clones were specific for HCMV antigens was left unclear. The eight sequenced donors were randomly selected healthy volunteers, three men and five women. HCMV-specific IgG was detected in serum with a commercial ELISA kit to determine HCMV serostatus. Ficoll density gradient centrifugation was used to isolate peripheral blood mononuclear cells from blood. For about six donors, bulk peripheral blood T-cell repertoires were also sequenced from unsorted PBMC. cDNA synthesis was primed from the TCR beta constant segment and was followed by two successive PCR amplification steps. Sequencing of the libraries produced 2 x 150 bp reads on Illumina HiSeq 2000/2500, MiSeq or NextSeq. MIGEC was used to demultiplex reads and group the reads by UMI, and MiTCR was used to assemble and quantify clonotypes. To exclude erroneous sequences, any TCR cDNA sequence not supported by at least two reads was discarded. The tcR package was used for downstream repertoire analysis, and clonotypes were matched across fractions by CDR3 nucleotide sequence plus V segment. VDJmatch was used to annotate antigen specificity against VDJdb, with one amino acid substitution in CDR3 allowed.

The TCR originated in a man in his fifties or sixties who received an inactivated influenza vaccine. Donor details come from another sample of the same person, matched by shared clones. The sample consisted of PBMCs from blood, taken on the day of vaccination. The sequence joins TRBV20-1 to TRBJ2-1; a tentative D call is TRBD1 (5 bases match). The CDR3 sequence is CSEGSKQNNEQFF. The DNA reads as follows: TGCAGTGAGGGGTCGAAACAAAACAATGAGCAGTTCTTC.